The 21 T cell receptor beta chains below come from one sample, sequenced in a study of blood T cells in healthy people across ages. Through a sample-barcoded 5' primer and a J-beta primer mix, a second PCR was run for roughly 7 to 12 cycles. TCRdb ran MiXCR on the 5' RACE reads and lists one entry per CDR3 protein. The sample consists of hundreds of thousands of distinct CDR3 sequences, around 43% of them appearing once. The sample consisted of blood. Receptors were obtained from a man aged 60-69 years in good health.

This clonotype occurred a few times. This chain links TRBV24-1 with TRBJ2-6; no clear D gene. Germline V gene data show CDR1 as KGHDR and CDR2 as SFDVKD. Trimming stripped 5 bases from V and 1 base from J, with 8 bases between. CDR3 length: 15 residues. CDR3 residues: CATSARGSGANVLTF. Written as DNA, the CDR3 is TGTGCCACCAGTGCCCGTGGTTCTGGGGCCAACGTCCTGACTTTC.

This rearrangement joins TRBV6-6 to TRBJ2-5; D is undetermined. Per germline, CDR1 MNHNY and CDR2 SVGAGI (reference sequence). Between the trimmed V and J ends, which lost 8 bases and 2 bases, there was a span of 12 bases. This CDR3 is 13 amino acids long. CDR3 region: CASHQQPQETQYF. The DNA of the CDR3 is TGTGCCAGCCATCAACAGCCGCAAGAGACCCAGTACTTC.

The V gene is TRBV7-2, the J gene TRBJ1-2; the D is unclear. V lost 1 base, J lost 0 bases, and 12 bases lay in between. The V gene's germline CDR1 is SGHTA and CDR2 FQGNSA. The CDR3 is made up of 16 amino acids. Written as DNA, the CDR3 is TGTGCCAGCAGCTTAGGGGGTTTGGGCCCTAACTATGGCTACACCTTC. Residues: CASSLGGLGPNYGYTF. The variable domain in full, with the rest retrieved from reference TRBV7-2 and TRBJ1-2, is GAGVSQSPSNKVTEKGKDVELRCDPISGHTALYWYRQSLGQGLEFLIYFQGNSAPDKSGLPSDRFSAERTGGSVSTLTIQRTQQEDSAVYLCASSLGGLGPNYGYTFGSGTRLTVV.

The gene calls are TRBV24-1 and TRBJ2-6; D is undetermined. Trimming removed 7 bases at V and 1 base at J, with 4 bases between. CDR3 length equals 13 residues. CDR1 and CDR2 from the germline V gene are KGHDR and SFDVKD. CDR3 sequence reads: CATRGSGANVLTF. CDR3 DNA sequence: TGTGCCACCAGGGGGTCTGGGGCCAACGTCCTGACTTTC.

J is TRBJ2-1 and V is TRBV3-1, with TRBD1 as a possible D gene (6 bases). Deletions cut 1 base from V and 5 bases from J, with 9 bases between. CDR1 and CDR2 from the germline V gene are LGHDT and YNNKEL (reference sequence). The CDR3 has 14 amino acids. This chain's CDR3 is CASSQGTADNEQFF. CDR3 in DNA: TGTGCCAGCAGCCAAGGGACAGCTGACAATGAGCAGTTCTTC.

This clonotype turned up a few times. The chain couples TRBV5-1 to TRBJ1-1; the D is unclear. In germline, CDR1 is SGHRS, CDR2 YFSETQ. This CDR3 is 12 amino acids long. V was cut by 3 bases and J by 7 bases, with 10 bases left in between. CDR3 sequence reads: CASSSDTGEAFF. The DNA of the CDR3 is TGCGCCAGCAGCTCCGACACCGGTGAAGCTTTCTTT.

The chain carries TRBV6-6 and TRBJ2-1; no firm D call. Looked up from germline, CDR1 is MNHNY and CDR2 is SVGAGI (reference sequence). The ends were cut back, 6 bases at V and 5 bases at J, with 17 bases in the middle. This CDR3 is built from 15 residues. The CDR3 sequence is CASSGGKIADNEQFF. The CDR3 bases are TGTGCCAGCAGCGGCGGAAAAATCGCGGACAATGAGCAGTTCTTC.

The V call is TRBV7-2, the J call TRBJ2-1, with D tentatively TRBD2 (7 bases). This CDR3 is 16 amino acids long. Trimming stripped 6 bases from V and 6 bases from J, with 21 bases between. Germline assignment: CDR1 SGHTA and CDR2 FQGNSA. Here the CDR3 DNA reads TGTGCCAGCAGAAAACGTCTGGCGGGGGCAAGCAATGAGCAGTTCTTC. The encoded protein is CASRKRLAGASNEQFF.

This chain links TRBV21-1 with TRBJ2-1; the D call of TRBD2 is as the table states it, not checked on the DNA. TRBV21-1 constitutes a pseudogene. The CDR3 is 17 amino acids. The CDR3 sequence is CAIRPGGESSGVETQFF. DNA for the CDR3: TGTGCCATCCGACCGGGTGGGGAAAGTTCTGGAGTGGAGACCCAGTTCTTC.

This clonotype was found a few times. The CDR3 bases are TGCGCCAGCAGCCGAGGGACAGGGGGCATGACAGATACGCAGTATTTT. This gives the protein CASSRGTGGMTDTQYF. This chain connects TRBV4-3 to TRBJ2-3, with TRBD1 identical over 12 bases. The trim removed 4 bases at V and 3 bases at J, leaving 5 bases unmatched. The CDR3 has 16 amino acids. Germline V gene sequence: CDR1 LGHNA, CDR2 YSLEER.

This clonotype is a singleton in its sample. It may be a read error: a sequence one base away is much more abundant. V is TRBV12-3 or TRBV12-4 and J is TRBJ2-1; D remains ambiguous. The J call is in doubt because the DNA end fits TRBJ2-7 better. The CDR3 has 15 amino acids. This CDR3 reads CASSSPETSYNEQYF. For the CDR3, the DNA is TGTGCCAGCAGTTCCCCCGAGACCTCCTACAATGAGCAGTACTTC.

The chain recombines TRBV11-3 with TRBJ2-3; no clear D. This CDR3 has 14 residues. The germline V gene has CDR1 SGHNT and CDR2 YENEEA. The V end lost 5 bases, the J end lost 2 bases, and 11 bases lay between the germline ends. CDR3 nucleotide sequence: TGTGCCAGCAGCCCTAGTCGGCCCACAGATACGCAGTATTTT. It is translated as CASSPSRPTDTQYF. Full variable domain (missing parts from reference TRBV11-3 and TRBJ2-3): EAGVVQSPRYKIIEKKQPVAFWCNPISGHNTLYWYLQNLGQGPELLIRYENEEAVDDSQLPKDRFSAERLKGVDSTLKIQPAELGDSAVYLCASSPSRPTDTQYFGPGTRLTVL.

Note on this clonotype: Since a much larger clone is just one base distant, this may be a read error. This rearrangement joins TRBV29-1 to TRBJ2-1, with TRBD1 matching over 7 bases. Unmatched junction bases numbered 15, after V lost 7 bases and J lost 0 bases. The CDR3 is 17 residues long. From germline, CDR1 is SQVTM and CDR2 ANQGSEA. The CDR3 nucleotides read TGCAGCGCTACCCAACGGCCACAGGGGAGCTCCTACAATGAGCAGTTCTTC. Translation: CSATQRPQGSSYNEQFF.

Of note for this clonotype: One end of the junction does not line up with germline, which may come from a read error. The CDR3 region is CASSHPETGNERFF. CDR3 sequence (DNA): TGCGCCAGCTCTCATCCAGAAACGGGGAATGAGCGGTTCTTC. The chain employs TRBV5-1 and TRBJ2-1; perhaps TRBD2 as D (5 bases). CDR3 length: 14 residues. Germline assignment: CDR1 SGHRS and CDR2 YFSETQ.

This clonotype has more than one count but fewer than ten. This chain connects TRBV28 to TRBJ2-7; D not certain. The CDR3 consists of 14 residues. In germline, CDR1 is MDHEN, CDR2 SYDVKM. Trimming stripped 8 bases from V and 1 base from J, with 15 bases between. As DNA, the CDR3 is TGTGCCAGCCCCGGGCCGACGACTTCCTACGAGCAGTACTTC. Translation gives CASPGPTTSYEQYF.

The rearrangement joins TRBV4-3 to TRBJ2-1, with 10 bases lining up with TRBD1. V lost 1 base and J lost 8; bases outside the gene matches: 11. The CDR3 extends over 17 amino acids. Germline V gene data show CDR1 as LGHNA and CDR2 as YSLEER. The CDR3 region is CASSQGSRDRGGYEQFF. CDR3 coding DNA: TGCGCCAGCAGCCAAGGGAGCCGGGACAGGGGTGGGTATGAGCAGTTCTTC.

The CDR3 bases are TGCAGCGTTGAAGGTCGCGACAGACCGGACACTGAAGCTTTCTTT. Residues: CSVEGRDRPDTEAFF. The rearrangement links TRBV29-1 to TRBJ1-1, with a tentative D call TRBD1 (5 bases). Germline V gene data show CDR1 as SQVTM and CDR2 as ANQGSEA. V gave up 1 base and J gave up 3 bases, with 15 bases separating them. CDR3 length: 15 residues.

V usage is TRBV11-1 and J usage is TRBJ2-3; 10 nucleotides line up with TRBD2. This CDR3 spans 16 amino acids. CDR1 and CDR2 (germline): SGHAT, FQDESV (reference sequence). V was pared by 3 bases and J by 4 bases, with 7 bases of the junction left unmatched. CDR3 protein: CASSLSLAGVSDTQYF. The CDR3 DNA reads as TGTGCCAGCAGCTTGAGTCTAGCGGGGGTCTCAGATACGCAGTATTTT. Together with reference TRBV11-1 and TRBJ2-3, the CDR3 gives the full variable domain: EAEVAQSPRYKITEKSQAVAFWCDPISGHATLYWYRQILGQGPELLVQFQDESVVDDSQLPKDRFSAERLKGVDSTLKIQPAELGDSAMYLCASSLSLAGVSDTQYFGPGTRLTVL.

In its sample, this clonotype was seen a few times. This chain uses TRBV15 with TRBJ2-5; 9 bases match TRBD1. The V gene end was trimmed by 0 bases and the J gene end by 4 bases; junction bases not matched to a gene: 3. The CDR3 loop spans 15 amino acids. Germline loops: CDR1 LNHNV, CDR2 YYDKDF (reference sequence). The CDR3 coding sequence is TGTGCCACCAGCAGAGAAGACAGGGGGTTAGAGACCCAGTACTTC. As protein: CATSREDRGLETQYF.

Regarding this clonotype: At one end, the junction sequence differs from germline, possibly due to a read error. The chain carries TRBV6-6 and TRBJ2-7, with D uncertain. CDR3 size: 16 residues. Germline values: CDR1 MNHNY, CDR2 SVGAGI (reference sequence). The DNA for the CDR3 is TGTGCCGGCAGTTACCGACAACCCGGGCCCACCTACGAGCAGTACTTC. Translation gives CAGSYRQPGPTYEQYF.

The gene calls are TRBV4-1 and TRBJ1-1, with 7 positions matching TRBD1. The germline V gene encodes CDR1 MGHRA and CDR2 YSYEKL. The CDR3 runs 16 residues. Germline trimming cut 1 base from V and 0 bases from J; bases unmatched to any gene: 5. CDR3 in DNA: TGCGCCAGCAGCCAAGGAGGGGGCGGGTTGAACACTGAAGCTTTCTTT. It is translated as CASSQGGGGLNTEAFF.